The 14 T cell receptor beta chains listed next were all sequenced from one sample in a study of cytomegalovirus exposure and HLA in healthy donors. Amplification used 60 Vbeta primers and 13 Jbeta primers. Method: immunoSEQ multiplex PCR; TCRdb's copy keeps in-frame clones and lacks some. The table lists around 140,000 clones, about 80% of them singletons. The sequenced material came from PBMCs. The receptor source for this set is a man aged 35 to 55 in good health and CMV-seronegative.

This clone was seen more than once but under ten times. The chain joins TRBV7-2 to TRBJ1-4; a weak D match, TRBD1 (5 bases). The CDR3 contains 14 residues. Trimming left V 4 bases short and J 5 bases short, with 11 bases between. Looked up from germline, CDR1 is SGHTA and CDR2 is FQGNSA. The DNA for the CDR3 is TGTGCCAGCAGCTCGGGGGGGAAAAATGAAAAACTGTTTTTT. Residues: CASSSGGKNEKLFF.

The chain combines TRBV18 with TRBJ2-7; TRBD1 aligns across 7 bases. Unmatched junction bases numbered 2, after V lost 0 bases and J lost 6 bases. Germline CDR1 is KGHSH and CDR2 is LQKENI. The CDR3 is 13 amino acids. The CDR3 DNA reads as TGTGCCAGCTCACCACCTGACAGGGTCGAGCAGTACTTC. This encodes CASSPPDRVEQYF.

This chain connects TRBV7-9 to TRBJ2-2; D might be TRBD2 (7 bases). The CDR3 runs to 16 residues. The germline V gene encodes CDR1 SEHNR and CDR2 FQNEAQ (reference sequence). The V end lost 5 bases, the J end lost 4 bases, and 17 bases lay between the germline ends. The CDR3 DNA follows: TGTGCCAGCAGCCCAGGGGCTAGCGGCCCCACCGGGGAGCTGTTTTTT. This gives the protein CASSPGASGPTGELFF.

V is TRBV7-2 and J is TRBJ2-5; 11 nucleotides align to TRBD2. Germline V gene data show CDR1 as SGHTA and CDR2 as FQGNSA. The CDR3 spans 16 residues. The ends lost 5 bases at V and 1 base at J; junction bases unmatched: 6. As DNA, the CDR3 is TGTGCCAGCAGCGTGGCTAGCGGGGGGATCCAAGAGACCCAGTACTTC. This gives the protein CASSVASGGIQETQYF.

The CDR3 region is CAWSVQILYQETQYF. The CDR3 DNA is TGTGCCTGGAGTGTACAGATTCTATACCAAGAGACCCAGTACTTC. The genes are TRBV30 and TRBJ2-5; D unresolved. V was clipped by 0 bases and J by 0 bases, with 11 bases between them. Germline V lookup: CDR1 GTSNPN, CDR2 SVGIG (reference sequence). CDR3 length: 15 residues.

This clone was observed a few times. The rearrangement joins TRBV6-4 to TRBJ2-2; TRBD1 matches at 9 bases. This CDR3 is built from 16 residues. CDR1 is MRHNA, CDR2 SNTAGT, per germline. The V gene end was trimmed by 0 bases and the J gene end by 8 bases; junction bases not matched to a gene: 7. CDR3 sequence reads: CASSDSAGQGGGELFF. The DNA of the CDR3 is TGTGCCAGCAGTGACTCGGCGGGACAGGGCGGTGGGGAGCTGTTTTTT.

This clone came up a few times. The chain uses TRBV27 and TRBJ2-7; 7 positions match TRBD1. Trimming took 6 bases from V and 5 from J; bases not matched to a gene: 13. This CDR3 comprises 15 residues. Germline lookup yields CDR1 MNHEY and CDR2 SMNVEV (reference sequence). DNA of the CDR3: TGTGCCAGCAGAGATAACAGGGGCGCCTTTAACGAGCAGTACTTC. It encodes CASRDNRGAFNEQYF.

The chain employs TRBV5-6 and TRBJ1-6; no clear D gene. CDR1 and CDR2 from the germline V gene are SGHDT and YYEEEE. V was pared by 0 bases and J by 9 bases, with 13 bases between. This CDR3 region has 15 residues. The DNA of the CDR3 is TGTGCCAGCAGCTTGGGTATGGTACAGACTTCACCCCTCCACTTT. As protein: CASSLGMVQTSPLHF. Full variable domain (outside the CDR3, taken from reference TRBV5-6 and TRBJ1-6): DAGVTQSPTHLIKTRGQQVTLRCSPKSGHDTVSWYQQALGQGPQFIFQYYEEEERQRGNFPDRFSGHQFPNYSSELNVNALLLGDSALYLCASSLGMVQTSPLHFGNGTRLTVT.

This clone showed up just a few times. This chain links TRBV7-8 with TRBJ1-5; D gene ambiguous. V was clipped by 7 bases and J by 1 base, with 14 bases between them. The CDR3 runs 15 residues. The germline CDR1 and CDR2 sequences are SGHVS and FQNEAQ. CDR3 sequence: CASTNSGESNQPQHF. CDR3 DNA sequence: TGTGCCAGCACCAATAGCGGGGAAAGCAATCAGCCCCAGCATTTT. The complete variable domain, with remaining parts taken from reference TRBV7-8 and TRBJ1-5, reads GAGVSQSPRYKVAKRGQDVALRCDPISGHVSLFWYQQALGQGPEFLTYFQNEAQLDKSGLPSDRFFAERPEGSVSTLKIQRTQQEDSAVYLCASTNSGESNQPQHFGDGTRLSIL.

This clone was counted between two and nine times. The chain links TRBV5-6 to TRBJ2-7; perhaps TRBD1 as D (6 bases). Trimming took off 5 bases at V and 3 bases at J, with 15 bases between the two ends. Germline V gene data show CDR1 as SGHDT and CDR2 as YYEEEE. The CDR3 sequence is 14 residues long. The CDR3 here is CASSSGVPIYEQYF. The CDR3 nucleotides are TGTGCCAGCAGTTCAGGGGTGCCCATCTACGAGCAGTACTTC.

The V gene is TRBV5-1, the J gene TRBJ2-1; 8 nucleotides line up with TRBD2. This CDR3 region has 14 residues. Germline V gene data show CDR1 as SGHRS and CDR2 as YFSETQ. The V and J ends lost 4 bases and 9 bases, in that order; junction bases with no gene match: 9. This chain's CDR3 is CASSPRSGSLEQFF. CDR3 DNA sequence: TGCGCCAGCAGCCCCCGCAGCGGGAGTCTTGAGCAGTTCTTC.

The rearrangement links TRBV5-1 to TRBJ2-7, with 7 bases aligning to TRBD2. Germline V gene sequence: CDR1 SGHRS, CDR2 YFSETQ. The CDR3 runs to 15 residues. With 0 bases clipped from V and 3 bases from J, the junction kept 6 bases outside the gene matches. In DNA, the CDR3 is TGCGCCAGCAGCTTGGCGCCCGGGGACTACTACGAGCAGTACTTC. This codes for CASSLAPGDYYEQYF.

The rearrangement joins TRBV27 to TRBJ2-7, with D unclear. V lost 1 base to trimming and J lost 2 bases, with 9 bases between them. The CDR3 totals 14 residues. CDR1 and CDR2 from the germline V gene are MNHEY and SMNVEV (reference sequence). The CDR3 sequence is CASSLWFGTYEQYF. In nucleotides, the CDR3 is TGTGCCAGCAGTTTATGGTTCGGTACCTACGAGCAGTACTTC.

This clone was picked up a small number of times. DNA of the CDR3: TGTGCCAGCAGCGTAAGGGACAGGGGGTACCAAGAGACCCAGTACTTC. It specifies CASSVRDRGYQETQYF. The chain links TRBV9 to TRBJ2-5, with 11 bases that match TRBD1. The CDR3 length is 16 residues. V lost 1 base to trimming and J lost 0 bases; unmatched junction nucleotides: 2. The germline V gene encodes CDR1 SGDLS and CDR2 YYNGEE.